The TCR beta chain described here comes from a study of graft-versus-host responses after intestinal transplantation. Study details: Each recipient received anti-thymocyte globulin induction, then tacrolimus and steroids for approximately three years. Findings of the study overall: Early after transplant, HvG declines were associated with peak levels of circulating GvH clones.

Libraries were prepared by immunoSEQ multiplex PCR; TCRdb keeps only in-frame clonotypes and omits some of them. The table includes roughly 5,400 clones, roughly 30% detected once. This clone counts as medium-sized. V was pared by 1 base and J by 2 bases, with 10 bases between. The CDR3 is 15 amino acids. The V gene's germline CDR1 is SGHTA and CDR2 FQGNSA. This specimen consisted of alloreactive CD4+ T cells from a mixed lymphocyte reaction culture, obtained before transplantation. Subset of the sample: CFSE-low proliferating T cells sorted from approximately 6-day pre-transplant mixed lymphocyte reaction (GvH or HvG direction). The TCR originated in a human patient who was an organ donor for intestinal transplantation. This chain uses TRBV7-2 with TRBJ2-3; tentatively, D is TRBD2 (5 bases). The CDR3 region has the DNA TGTGCCAGCAGCTTAGACCGAGGGCTCACAGATACGCAGTATTTT. Amino acid sequence: CASSLDRGLTDTQYF.